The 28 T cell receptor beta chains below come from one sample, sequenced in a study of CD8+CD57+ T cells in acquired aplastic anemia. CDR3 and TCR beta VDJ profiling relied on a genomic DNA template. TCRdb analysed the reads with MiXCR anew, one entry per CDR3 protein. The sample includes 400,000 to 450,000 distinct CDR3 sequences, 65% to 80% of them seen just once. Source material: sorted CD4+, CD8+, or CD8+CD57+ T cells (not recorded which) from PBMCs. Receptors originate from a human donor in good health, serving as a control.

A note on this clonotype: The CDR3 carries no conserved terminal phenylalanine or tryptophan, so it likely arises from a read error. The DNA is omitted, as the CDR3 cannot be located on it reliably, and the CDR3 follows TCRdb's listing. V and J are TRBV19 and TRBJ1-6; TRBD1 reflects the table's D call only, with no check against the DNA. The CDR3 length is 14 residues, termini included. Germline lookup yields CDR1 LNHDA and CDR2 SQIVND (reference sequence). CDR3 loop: CASSMSGGGYTFGS.

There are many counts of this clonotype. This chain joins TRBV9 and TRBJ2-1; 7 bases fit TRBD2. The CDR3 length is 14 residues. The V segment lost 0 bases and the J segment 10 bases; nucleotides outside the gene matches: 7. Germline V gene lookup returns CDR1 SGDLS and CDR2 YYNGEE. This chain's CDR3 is CASSVGTRSGEQFF. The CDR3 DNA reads TGTGCCAGCAGCGTAGGGACTAGGAGTGGGGAGCAGTTCTTC. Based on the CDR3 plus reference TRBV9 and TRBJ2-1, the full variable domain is DSGVTQTPKHLITATGQRVTLRCSPRSGDLSVYWYQQSLDQGLQFLIQYYNGEERAKGNILERFSAQQFPDLHSELNLSSLELGDSALYFCASSVGTRSGEQFFGPGTRLTVL.

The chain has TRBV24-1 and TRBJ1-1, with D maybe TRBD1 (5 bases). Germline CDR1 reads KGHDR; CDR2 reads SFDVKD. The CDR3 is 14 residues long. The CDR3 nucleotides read TGTAGCAGCAGGGTTGGAGGTATTACCACTGAAGCTTTCTTT. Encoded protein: CSSRVGGITTEAFF.

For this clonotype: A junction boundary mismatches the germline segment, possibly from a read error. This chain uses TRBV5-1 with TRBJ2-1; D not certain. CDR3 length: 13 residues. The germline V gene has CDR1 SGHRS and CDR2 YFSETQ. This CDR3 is CASSFRFNNEQFF. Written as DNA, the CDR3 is TGTGCCAGCAGCTTTCGGTTTAACAATGAGCAGTTCTTC.

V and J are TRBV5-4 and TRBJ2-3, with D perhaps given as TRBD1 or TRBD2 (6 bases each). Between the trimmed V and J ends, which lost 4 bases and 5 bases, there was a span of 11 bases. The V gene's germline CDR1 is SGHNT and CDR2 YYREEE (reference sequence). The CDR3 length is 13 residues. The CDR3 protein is CASSVEGEDTQYF. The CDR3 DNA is TGTGCCAGCAGCGTGGAGGGGGAAGATACGCAGTATTTT.

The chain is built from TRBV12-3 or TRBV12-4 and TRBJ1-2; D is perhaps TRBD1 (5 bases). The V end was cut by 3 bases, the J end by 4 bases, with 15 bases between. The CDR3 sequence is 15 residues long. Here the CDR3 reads CASSFRGTGFYGYTF. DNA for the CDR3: TGTGCCAGCAGTTTTCGGGGCACAGGCTTCTATGGCTACACCTTC.

The CDR3: CASSLDTGGEEQYNEQFF. The DNA for the CDR3 is TGTGCCAGCAGCTTAGACACGGGGGGGGAGGAGCAGTACAATGAGCAGTTCTTC. This chain joins TRBV7-6 and TRBJ2-1; the match to TRBD2 covers 8 bases. V gave up 1 base and J gave up 4 bases; unmatched junction bases: 12. This CDR3 is built from 18 residues. In germline, CDR1 is SGHVS, CDR2 FNYEAQ.

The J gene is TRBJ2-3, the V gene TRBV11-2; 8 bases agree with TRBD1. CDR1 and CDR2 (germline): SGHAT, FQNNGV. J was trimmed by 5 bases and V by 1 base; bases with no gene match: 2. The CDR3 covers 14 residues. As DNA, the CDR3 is TGTGCCAGCAGCTTAGGGACAGGGAGAGATACGCAGTATTTT. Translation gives CASSLGTGRDTQYF. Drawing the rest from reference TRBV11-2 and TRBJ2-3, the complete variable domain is EAGVAQSPRYKIIEKRQSVAFWCNPISGHATLYWYQQILGQGPKLLIQFQNNGVVDDSQLPKDRFSAERLKGVDSTLKIQPAKLEDSAVYLCASSLGTGRDTQYFGPGTRLTVL.

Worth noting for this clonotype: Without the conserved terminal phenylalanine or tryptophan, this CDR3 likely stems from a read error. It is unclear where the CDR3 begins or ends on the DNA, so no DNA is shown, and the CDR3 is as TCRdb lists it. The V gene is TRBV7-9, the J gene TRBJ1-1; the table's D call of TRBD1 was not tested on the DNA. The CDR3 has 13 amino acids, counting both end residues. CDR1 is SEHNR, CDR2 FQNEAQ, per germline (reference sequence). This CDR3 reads CASSYATGLTGRA.

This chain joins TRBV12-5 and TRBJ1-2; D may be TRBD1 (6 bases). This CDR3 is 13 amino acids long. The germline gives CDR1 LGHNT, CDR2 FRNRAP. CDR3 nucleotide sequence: TGTGCCAGCAGTTTCGGGACACCCTATGGCTACACCTTC. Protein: CASSFGTPYGYTF. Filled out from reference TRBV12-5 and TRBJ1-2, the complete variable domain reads DARVTQTPRHKVTEMGQEVTMRCQPILGHNTVFWYRQTMMQGLELLAYFRNRAPLDDSGMPKDRFSAEMPDATLATLKIQPSEPRDSAVYFCASSFGTPYGYTFGSGTRLTVV.

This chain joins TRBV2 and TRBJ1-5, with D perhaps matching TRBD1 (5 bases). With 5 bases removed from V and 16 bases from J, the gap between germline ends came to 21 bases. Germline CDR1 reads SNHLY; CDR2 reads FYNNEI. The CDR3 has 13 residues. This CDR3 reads CASSLVRPRDGHF. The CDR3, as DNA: TGTGCCAGCAGTTTAGTTCGCCCTCGGGACGGCCATTTT.

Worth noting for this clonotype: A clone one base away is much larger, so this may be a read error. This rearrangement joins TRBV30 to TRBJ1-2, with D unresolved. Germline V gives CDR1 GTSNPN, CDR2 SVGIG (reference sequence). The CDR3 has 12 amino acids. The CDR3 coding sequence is TGTGCCTGGACAGGAGGTTTTAATGGCTGCACCTTC. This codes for CAWTGGFNGCTF.

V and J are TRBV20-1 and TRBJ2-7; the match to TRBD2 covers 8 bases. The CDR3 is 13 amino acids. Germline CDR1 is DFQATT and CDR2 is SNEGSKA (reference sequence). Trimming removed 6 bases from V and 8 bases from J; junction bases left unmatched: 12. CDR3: CSASNGGGHQQYF. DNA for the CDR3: TGCAGTGCCAGCAACGGGGGGGGCCACCAGCAGTACTTC.

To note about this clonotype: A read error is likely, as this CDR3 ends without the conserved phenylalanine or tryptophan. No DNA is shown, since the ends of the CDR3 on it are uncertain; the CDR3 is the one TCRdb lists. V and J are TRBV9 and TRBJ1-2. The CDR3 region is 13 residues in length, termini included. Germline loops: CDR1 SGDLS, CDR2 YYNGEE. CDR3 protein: CASSLGASGGYAL.

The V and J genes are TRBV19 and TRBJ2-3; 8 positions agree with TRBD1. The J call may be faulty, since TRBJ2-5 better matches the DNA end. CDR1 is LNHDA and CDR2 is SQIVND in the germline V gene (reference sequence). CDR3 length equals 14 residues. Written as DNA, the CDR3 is TGTGCCAGTAGGACTAACACCGGGACAGGGACCCAGTACTTC. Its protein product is CASRTNTGTGTQYF.

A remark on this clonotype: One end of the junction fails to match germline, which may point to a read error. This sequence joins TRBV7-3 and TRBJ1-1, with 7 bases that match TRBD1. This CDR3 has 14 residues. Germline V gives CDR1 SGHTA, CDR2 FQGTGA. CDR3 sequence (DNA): TGTGCTAGCAGCTTGGAGGGGGCCCACGCTCAAGCTTTCTTT. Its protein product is CASSLEGAHAQAFF.

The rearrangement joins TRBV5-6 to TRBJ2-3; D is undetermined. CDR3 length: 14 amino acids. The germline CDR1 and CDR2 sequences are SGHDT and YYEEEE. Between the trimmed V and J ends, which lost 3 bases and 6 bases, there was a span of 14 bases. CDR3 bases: TGTGCCAGCAGCTCGATCCTGCTTTCGGATACGCAGTATTTT. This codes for CASSSILLSDTQYF.

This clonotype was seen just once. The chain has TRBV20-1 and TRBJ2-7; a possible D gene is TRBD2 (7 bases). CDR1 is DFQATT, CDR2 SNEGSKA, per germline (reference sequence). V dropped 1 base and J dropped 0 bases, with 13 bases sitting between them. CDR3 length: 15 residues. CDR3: CSARVGGASSYEQYF. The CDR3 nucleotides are TGCAGTGCTAGAGTTGGGGGGGCCAGCTCCTACGAGCAGTACTTC.

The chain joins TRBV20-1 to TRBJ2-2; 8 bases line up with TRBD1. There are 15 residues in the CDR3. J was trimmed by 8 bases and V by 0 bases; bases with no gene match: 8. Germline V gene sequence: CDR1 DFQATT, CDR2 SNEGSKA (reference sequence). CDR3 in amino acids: CSAREFAGGGGELFF. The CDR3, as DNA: TGCAGTGCTAGAGAGTTTGCAGGGGGCGGTGGGGAGCTGTTTTTT.

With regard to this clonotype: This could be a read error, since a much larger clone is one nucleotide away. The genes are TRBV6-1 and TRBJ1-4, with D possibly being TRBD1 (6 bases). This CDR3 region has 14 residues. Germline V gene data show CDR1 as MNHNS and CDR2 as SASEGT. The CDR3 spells CASSEGTNNEKLSF. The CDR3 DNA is TGTGCCAGCAGTGAGGGGACAAATAATGAAAAACTGTCTTTT.

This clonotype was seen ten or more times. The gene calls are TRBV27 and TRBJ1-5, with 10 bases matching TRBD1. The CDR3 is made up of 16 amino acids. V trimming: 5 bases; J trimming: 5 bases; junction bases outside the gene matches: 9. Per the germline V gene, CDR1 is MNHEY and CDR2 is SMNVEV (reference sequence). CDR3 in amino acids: CASSPRTGGGYQPQHF. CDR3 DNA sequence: TGTGCCAGCAGTCCTCGGACAGGGGGAGGATATCAGCCCCAGCATTTT.

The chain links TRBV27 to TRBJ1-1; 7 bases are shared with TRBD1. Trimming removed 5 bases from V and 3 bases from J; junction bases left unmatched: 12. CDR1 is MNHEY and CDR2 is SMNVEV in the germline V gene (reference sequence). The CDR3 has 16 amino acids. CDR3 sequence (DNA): TGTGCCAGCAGTCCCCTAAGGGGGCGAGAGGACACTGAAGCTTTCTTT. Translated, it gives CASSPLRGREDTEAFF.

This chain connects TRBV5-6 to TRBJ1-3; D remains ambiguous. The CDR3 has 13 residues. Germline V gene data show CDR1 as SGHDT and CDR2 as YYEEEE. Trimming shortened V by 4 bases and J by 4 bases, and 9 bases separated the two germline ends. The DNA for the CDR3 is TGTGCCAGCAGCCGACAACCCGGAAACACCATATATTTT. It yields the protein CASSRQPGNTIYF.

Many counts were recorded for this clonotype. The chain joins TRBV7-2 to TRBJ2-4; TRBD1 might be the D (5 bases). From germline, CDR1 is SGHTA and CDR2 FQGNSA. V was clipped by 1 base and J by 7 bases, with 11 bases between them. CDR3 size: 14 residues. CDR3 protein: CASSLGAGMNIQYF. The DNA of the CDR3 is TGTGCCAGCAGCTTAGGGGCAGGGATGAACATTCAGTACTTC.

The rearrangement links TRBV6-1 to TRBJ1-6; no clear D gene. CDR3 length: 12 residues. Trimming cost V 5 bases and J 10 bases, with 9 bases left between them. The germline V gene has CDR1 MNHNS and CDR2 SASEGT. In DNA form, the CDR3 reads TGTGCCAGCAGTTCCATTAACTCACCCCTCCACTTT. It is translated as CASSSINSPLHF.

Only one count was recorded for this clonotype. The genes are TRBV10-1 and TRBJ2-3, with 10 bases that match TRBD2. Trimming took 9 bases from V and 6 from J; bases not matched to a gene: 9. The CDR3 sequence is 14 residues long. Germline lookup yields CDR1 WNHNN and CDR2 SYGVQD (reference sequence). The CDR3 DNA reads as TGCGCCAGTCCTAGCGGGGGTCGTTCCGATACGCAGTATTTT. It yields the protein CASPSGGRSDTQYF.

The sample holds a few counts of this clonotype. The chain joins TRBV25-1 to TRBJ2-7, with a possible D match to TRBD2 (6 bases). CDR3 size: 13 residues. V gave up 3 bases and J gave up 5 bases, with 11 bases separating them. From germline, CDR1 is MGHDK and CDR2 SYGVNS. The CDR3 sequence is CASSEGGGDEQYF. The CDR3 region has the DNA TGTGCCAGCAGTGAGGGGGGTGGGGACGAGCAGTACTTC.

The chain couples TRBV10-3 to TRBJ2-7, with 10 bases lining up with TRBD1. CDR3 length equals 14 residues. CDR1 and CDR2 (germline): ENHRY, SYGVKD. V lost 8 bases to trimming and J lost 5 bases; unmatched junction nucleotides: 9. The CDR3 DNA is TGTGCCATCCTCCCCGGGACAGGGGTGGACGAGCAGTACTTC. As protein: CAILPGTGVDEQYF.